This T cell receptor (beta chain) was documented in a study of sequential checkpoint blockade in melanoma (dated by TCRdb to between 2018 and 2021). Study-wide context: In a 1:1 randomization, patients received either first-line nivolumab then ipilimumab (arm A) or ipilimumab then nivolumab (arm B). Maintenance nivolumab came after both trial sequences.

CDR1 SGHVS and CDR2 FNYEAQ are derived from the germline V gene. Compared with germline, V lacks 1 base and J lacks 2 bases; bases without a gene match: 7. Including the terminal cysteine and phenylalanine, the CDR3 comprises 17 residues. Only the CDR3 DNA stays, 51 bases, in frame from base 1. The immunoSEQ Assay was used to immunosequence TCRbeta CDR3 regions from genomic DNA. Prior to high-throughput sequencing, genomic DNA was amplified by bias-controlled multiplex PCR. Per the original workflow: To quantify the absolute abundance of each unique TCRbeta CDR3 region, the sequences were collapsed and filtered. Clonality, defined as 1 minus Pielou's evenness, was calculated using only productive rearrangements. A previously published method was used to identify clones whose frequencies were significantly greater in on-treatment samples than in baseline samples. This immuneACCESS table, as held by TCRdb, lists in-frame sequences with V and J called but not all clones. Of the missing ones, under half trace to an unresolved V gene in checked studies; the others have no known cause. That table furnishes V, J and clone size, whereas the DNA furnished D and trimming. The sample contains some 5,100 clones, about 79% of them found a single time. Under 65% of the sample comes from the top ten.

Explained via the paper, the treatment or condition label denotes: randomized to nivolumab then ipilimumab (arm A) or the reverse (arm B). None of the patients in the trial had previously been given DNA-damaging chemotherapy. On a FACS Aria II flow cytometer, live CD3+CD8+ cells that were negative for CD19 and CD56 were sorted from thawed PBMCs. The samples were obtained from melanoma patients enrolled in CheckMate 064, an open-label, randomized phase II trial testing sequential checkpoint blockade. Peripheral blood mononuclear cells were obtained through leukapheresis, purified using Ficoll-Paque, and frozen in human serum containing roughly 10% DMSO. Right after sorting, the blood CD3+CD8+ cells were verified to be >95% pure, and DNA extraction followed. On this clone: Its antigen specificity is not known. Base qualities are missing; no much larger clone stands one base away.

Beyond this particular receptor, the publication reports: The response-prediction model combining TCR metrics and mutation burden needs validation in larger, independent patient cohorts.

This receptor chain uses TRBV7-6 and TRBJ2-3; 9 of the junction bases match TRBD1. The origin of this receptor is a human patient with melanoma. Some clones in this sample may be carry-over from other donors' samples. This specimen consisted of CD8+ T cells sorted from blood (inferred from file names), obtained from a patient given nivolumab and ipilimumab in sequence. Read as DNA, the sequence is TGTGCCAGCAGCTTAGTTCCGGACAGGGGACCCACAGATACGCAGTATTTT. The resulting protein is CASSLVPDRGPTDTQYF.